The 5 T cell receptor beta chains in this list originate from one sample, sequenced in a study of cytomegalovirus exposure and HLA in healthy donors. Sequencing used immunoSEQ multiplex PCR; TCRdb keeps in-frame clones, though not all of them. The table shows 120,000 or so clones, with roughly 82% occurring only once. Sequences were obtained from PBMCs. These receptors were collected from a man younger than 35 in good health and CMV-seronegative.

The gene calls are TRBV19 and TRBJ2-1; the D is unclear. The CDR3 sequence is 16 residues long. V lost 11 bases, J lost 0 bases, and 20 bases lay in between. From germline, CDR1 is LNHDA and CDR2 SQIVND (reference sequence). CDR3 nucleotide sequence: TGTGCCTCGAGAGCAAACGCCTTTAGCTCCTACAATGAGCAGTTCTTC. Translation gives CASRANAFSSYNEQFF.

This chain links TRBV6-5 with TRBJ2-1; TRBD2 aligns across 11 bases. The CDR3 totals 14 residues. The ends lost 4 bases at V and 6 bases at J; junction bases unmatched: 2. The germline gives CDR1 MNHEY, CDR2 SVGAGI. Here the CDR3 DNA reads TGTGCCAGCAGTTCTGGACTAGCGGGCAATGAGCAGTTCTTC. This encodes CASSSGLAGNEQFF.

The genes are TRBV6-5 and TRBJ1-2; 10 bases map to TRBD1. This CDR3 has 14 residues. The ends lost 7 bases at V and 4 bases at J; junction bases unmatched: 6. CDR1 is MNHEY, CDR2 SVGAGI, per germline. CDR3 bases: TGTGCCAGCAAAAGTGGACAGGGGGTCTATGGCTACACCTTC. It codes for CASKSGQGVYGYTF.

The gene calls are TRBV7-9 and TRBJ2-5, with no clear D. This CDR3 is built from 16 residues. V was cut by 5 bases and J by 1 base, with 17 bases left in between. Per the germline V gene, CDR1 is SEHNR and CDR2 is FQNEAQ (reference sequence). The chain's CDR3 is CASSPQSTSTQETQYF. CDR3 DNA: TGTGCCAGCAGCCCACAATCCACCTCCACCCAAGAGACCCAGTACTTC.

The V call is TRBV27, the J call TRBJ2-7, with D possibly matching TRBD1 (6 bases). In germline, CDR1 is MNHEY, CDR2 SMNVEV (reference sequence). The CDR3 loop spans 14 amino acids. V was trimmed by 6 bases and J by 6 bases, leaving 18 bases between them. The CDR3 DNA sequence: TGTGCCAGCAGCCGACCGGGACATCGCGCCGAGCAGTACTTC. It codes for CASSRPGHRAEQYF.